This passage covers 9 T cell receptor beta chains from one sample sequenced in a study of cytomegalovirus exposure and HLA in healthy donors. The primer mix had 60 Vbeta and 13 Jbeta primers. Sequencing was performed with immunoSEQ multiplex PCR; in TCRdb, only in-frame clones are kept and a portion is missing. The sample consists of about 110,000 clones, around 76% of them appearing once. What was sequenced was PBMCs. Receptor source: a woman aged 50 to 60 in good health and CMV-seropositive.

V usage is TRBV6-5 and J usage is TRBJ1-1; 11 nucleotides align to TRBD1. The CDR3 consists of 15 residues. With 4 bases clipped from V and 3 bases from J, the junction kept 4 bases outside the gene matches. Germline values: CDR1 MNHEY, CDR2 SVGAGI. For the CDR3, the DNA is TGTGCCAGCAGTTGGGGGACAGGGGGTTACACTGAAGCTTTCTTT. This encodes CASSWGTGGYTEAFF.

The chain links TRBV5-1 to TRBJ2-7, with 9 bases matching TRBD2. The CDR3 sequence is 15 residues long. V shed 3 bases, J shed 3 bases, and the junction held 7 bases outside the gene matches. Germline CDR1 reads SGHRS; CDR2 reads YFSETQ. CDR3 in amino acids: CASSWGAGGIYEQYF. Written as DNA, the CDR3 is TGCGCCAGCAGCTGGGGGGCGGGGGGGATCTACGAGCAGTACTTC.

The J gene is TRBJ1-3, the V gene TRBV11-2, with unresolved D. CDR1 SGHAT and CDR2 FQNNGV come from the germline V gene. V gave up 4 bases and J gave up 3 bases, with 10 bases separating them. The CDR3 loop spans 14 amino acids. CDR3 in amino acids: CASSSRLNGNTIYF. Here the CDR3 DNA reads TGTGCCAGCAGCTCCAGGCTGAATGGAAACACCATATATTTT.

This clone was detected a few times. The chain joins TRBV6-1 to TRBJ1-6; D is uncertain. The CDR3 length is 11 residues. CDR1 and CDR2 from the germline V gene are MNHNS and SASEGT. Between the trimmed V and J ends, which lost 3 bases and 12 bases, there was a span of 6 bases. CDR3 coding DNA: TGTGCCAGCAGTGACTCCCGACCCCTCCACTTT. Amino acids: CASSDSRPLHF.

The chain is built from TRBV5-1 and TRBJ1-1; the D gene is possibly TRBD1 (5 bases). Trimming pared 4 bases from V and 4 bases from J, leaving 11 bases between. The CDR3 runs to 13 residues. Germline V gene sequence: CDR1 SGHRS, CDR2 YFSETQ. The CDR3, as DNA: TGCGCCAGCAGCAAAAACGGGGGCACTGAAGCTTTCTTT. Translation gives CASSKNGGTEAFF.

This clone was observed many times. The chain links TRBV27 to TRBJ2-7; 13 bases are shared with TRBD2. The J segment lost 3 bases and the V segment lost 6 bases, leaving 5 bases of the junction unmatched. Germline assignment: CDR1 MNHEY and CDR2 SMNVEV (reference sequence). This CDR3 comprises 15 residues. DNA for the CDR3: TGTGCCAGCAGGGAAGGACTAGCGGGGGTCTACGAGCAGTACTTC. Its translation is CASREGLAGVYEQYF.

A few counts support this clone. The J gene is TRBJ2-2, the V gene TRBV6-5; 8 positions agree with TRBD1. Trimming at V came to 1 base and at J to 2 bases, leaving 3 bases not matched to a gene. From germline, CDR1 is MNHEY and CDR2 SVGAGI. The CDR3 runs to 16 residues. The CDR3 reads CASSYWTGFNTGELFF. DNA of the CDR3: TGTGCCAGCAGTTACTGGACAGGGTTCAACACCGGGGAGCTGTTTTTT.

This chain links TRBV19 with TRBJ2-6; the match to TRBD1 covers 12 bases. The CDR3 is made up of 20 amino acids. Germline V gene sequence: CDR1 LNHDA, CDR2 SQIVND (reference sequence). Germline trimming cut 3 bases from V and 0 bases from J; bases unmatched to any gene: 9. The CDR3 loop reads CASSIRDRGRVASGANVLTF. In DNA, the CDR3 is TGTGCCAGTAGTATCCGGGACAGGGGGCGCGTGGCCTCTGGGGCCAACGTCCTGACTTTC.

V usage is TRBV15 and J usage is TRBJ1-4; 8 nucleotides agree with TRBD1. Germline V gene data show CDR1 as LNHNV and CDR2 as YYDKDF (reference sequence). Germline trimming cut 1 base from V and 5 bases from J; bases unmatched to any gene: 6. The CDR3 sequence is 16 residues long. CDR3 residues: CATSRGGRGLNEKLFF. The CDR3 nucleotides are TGTGCCACCAGCAGAGGAGGCAGGGGGCTAAATGAAAAACTGTTTTTT.